Here is one T cell receptor beta chain with its context. As originally analysed: From reference gene primer amplification, estimates of nucleated cell counts were derived. The table came from immunoSEQ multiplex PCR; TCRdb's copy has only in-frame clones and leaves some out. The V and J calls and the clone size are those of that table, but D and trimming were determined from the DNA. Of 20,000 to 25,000 clones listed, roughly nine tenths are singletons. The data originate from a study of blood T cell repertoires in COVID-19. On the study more broadly: PBMCs, B-cell-depleted T cells, or T cells were the source of the cDNA or gDNA that made up the material.

The clonotype was recovered from a human donor with active COVID-19. The donor label of this sample is uncertain. Input material: peripheral blood.

This chain's CDR3 is CASTLVALGPEAFF. The CDR3 DNA follows: TGTGCCAGTACCCTAGTGGCCCTCGGTCCTGAAGCTTTCTTT. The chain recombines TRBV19 with TRBJ1-1; D uncertain. The V gene's germline CDR1 is LNHDA and CDR2 SQIVND (reference sequence). The CDR3 length is 14 residues. Trimming removed 7 bases at V and 6 bases at J, with 18 bases between.